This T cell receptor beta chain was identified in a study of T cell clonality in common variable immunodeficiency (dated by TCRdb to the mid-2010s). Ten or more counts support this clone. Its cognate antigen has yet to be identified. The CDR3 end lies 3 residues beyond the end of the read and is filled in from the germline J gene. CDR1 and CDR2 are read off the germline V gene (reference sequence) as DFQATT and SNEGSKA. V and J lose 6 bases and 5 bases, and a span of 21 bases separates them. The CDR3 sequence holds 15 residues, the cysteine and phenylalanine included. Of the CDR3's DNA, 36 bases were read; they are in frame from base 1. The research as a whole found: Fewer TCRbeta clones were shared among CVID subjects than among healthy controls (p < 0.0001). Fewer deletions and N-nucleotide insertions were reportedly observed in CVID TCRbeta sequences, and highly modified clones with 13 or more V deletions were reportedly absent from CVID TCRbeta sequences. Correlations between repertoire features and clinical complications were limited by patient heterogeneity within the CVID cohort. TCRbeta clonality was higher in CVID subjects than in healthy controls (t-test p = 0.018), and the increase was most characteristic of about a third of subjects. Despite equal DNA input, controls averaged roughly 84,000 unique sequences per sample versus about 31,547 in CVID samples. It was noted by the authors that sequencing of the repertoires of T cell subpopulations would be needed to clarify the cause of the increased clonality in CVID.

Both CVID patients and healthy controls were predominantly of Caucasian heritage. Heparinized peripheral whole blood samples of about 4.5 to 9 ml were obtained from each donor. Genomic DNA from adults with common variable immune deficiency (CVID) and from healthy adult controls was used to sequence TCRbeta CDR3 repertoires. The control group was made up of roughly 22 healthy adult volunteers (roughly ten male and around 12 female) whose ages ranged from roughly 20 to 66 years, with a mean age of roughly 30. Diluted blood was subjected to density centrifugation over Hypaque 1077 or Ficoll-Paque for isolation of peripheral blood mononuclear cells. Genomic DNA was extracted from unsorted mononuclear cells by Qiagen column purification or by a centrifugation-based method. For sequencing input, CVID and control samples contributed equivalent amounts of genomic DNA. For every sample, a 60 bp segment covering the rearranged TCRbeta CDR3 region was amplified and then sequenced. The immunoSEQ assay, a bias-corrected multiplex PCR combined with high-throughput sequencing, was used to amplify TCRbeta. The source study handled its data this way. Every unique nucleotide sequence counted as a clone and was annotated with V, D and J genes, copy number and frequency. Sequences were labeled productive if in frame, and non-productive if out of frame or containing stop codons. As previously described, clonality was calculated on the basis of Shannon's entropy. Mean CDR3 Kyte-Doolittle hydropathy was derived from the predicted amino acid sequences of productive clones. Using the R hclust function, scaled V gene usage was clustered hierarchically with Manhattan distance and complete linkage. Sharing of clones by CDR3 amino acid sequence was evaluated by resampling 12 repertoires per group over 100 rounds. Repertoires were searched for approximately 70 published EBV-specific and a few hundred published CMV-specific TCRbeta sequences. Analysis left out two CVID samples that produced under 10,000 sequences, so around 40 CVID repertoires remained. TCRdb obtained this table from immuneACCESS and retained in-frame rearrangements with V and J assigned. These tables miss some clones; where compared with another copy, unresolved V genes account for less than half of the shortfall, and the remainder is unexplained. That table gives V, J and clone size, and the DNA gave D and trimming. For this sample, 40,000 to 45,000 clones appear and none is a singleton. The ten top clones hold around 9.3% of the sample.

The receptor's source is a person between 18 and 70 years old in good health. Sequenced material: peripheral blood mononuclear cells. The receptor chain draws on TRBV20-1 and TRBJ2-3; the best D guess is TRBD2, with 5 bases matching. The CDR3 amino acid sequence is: CSALPARGRGDTQYF. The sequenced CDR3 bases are TGCAGTGCCCTACCGGCCCGCGGACGGGGAGATACG.